Following are 8 T cell receptor beta chains from one sample sequenced in a study of CD8 T cells in ankylosing spondylitis. TCRdb processed the 5' RACE reads anew with MiXCR; each CDR3 protein has one entry. Among around 230,000 distinct CDR3 sequences listed, approximately 9% were seen once. The sequenced material came from blood, either unsorted or a sorted T cell fraction (not recorded which). These receptors originate from a male donor with ankylosing spondylitis or in good health (not recorded which).

This clonotype was seen ten or more times. This chain joins TRBV20-1 and TRBJ2-5; D possibly corresponds to TRBD2 (6 bases). The ends were cut back, 5 bases at V and 3 bases at J, with 13 bases in the middle. Germline-derived CDR1 and CDR2 are DFQATT and SNEGSKA (reference sequence). This CDR3 has 13 amino acids. CDR3: CSASLTGEETQYF. CDR3 nucleotides: TGCAGTGCTTCTCTTACGGGGGAAGAGACCCAGTACTTC.

The sample holds many counts of this clonotype. The chain uses TRBV12-3 or TRBV12-4 and TRBJ1-2, with TRBD1 as a possible D gene (5 bases). This CDR3 has 13 residues. Trimming cost V 1 base and J 4 bases, with 7 bases left between them. Here the CDR3 reads CASSLEGLYGYTF. DNA for the CDR3: TGTGCCAGCAGTTTAGAGGGACTCTATGGCTACACCTTC.

In its sample, this clonotype was seen a few times. The chain is built from TRBV5-8 and TRBJ2-7; D tentatively reads TRBD1 or TRBD2 (6 bases each). This CDR3 contains 15 residues. V was pared by 4 bases and J by 2 bases, with 16 bases between. CDR1 and CDR2 from the germline V gene are SGHTS and YDEGEE. CDR3 sequence reads: CASSLPGGGAYEQYF. The DNA of the CDR3 is TGTGCCAGCAGCCTGCCCGGGGGCGGTGCCTACGAGCAGTACTTC.

Points on this clonotype: This may stem from a read error, because a much larger clone lies one nucleotide away. The chain couples TRBV4-3 to TRBJ2-7; 7 nucleotides match TRBD1. Trimming cost V 3 bases and J 6 bases; bases outside gene matches: 11. Germline V gene sequence: CDR1 LGHNA, CDR2 YSLEER. There are 15 residues in the CDR3. The CDR3 spells CASSQGLMTGREQYF. The CDR3 DNA is TGCGCCAGCAGCCAGGGTTTAATGACAGGGCGCGAGCAGTACTTC.

A word on this clonotype: The CDR3 does not end in the conserved phenylalanine or tryptophan, so this is likely a read error. This chain joins TRBV4-2 and TRBJ2-7, with 8 bases lining up with TRBD2. V trimming: 0 bases; J trimming: 6 bases; junction bases outside the gene matches: 10. Per germline, CDR1 LGHNA and CDR2 YNFKEQ. This CDR3 spans 16 amino acids. The DNA for the CDR3 is TGTGCCAGCAGCCAAGATCTCGGGAGGGGAGTTCGCGAGCAGTACTCC. This gives the protein CASSQDLGRGVREQYS.

The chain is built from TRBV2 and TRBJ2-5, with TRBD2 matching 10 bases. CDR3 length: 17 residues. In germline, CDR1 is SNHLY, CDR2 FYNNEI. The V and J ends lost 4 bases and 3 bases, in that order; junction bases with no gene match: 11. The CDR3, as DNA: TGTGCCAGCAGTGCGACCTACTCAGGGACTAGCGAAGAGACCCAGTACTTC. It specifies CASSATYSGTSEETQYF. Looking up the rest from reference TRBV2 and TRBJ2-5 gives the full variable domain: EPEVTQTPSHQVTQMGQEVILRCVPISNHLYFYWYRQILGQKVEFLVSFYNNEISEKSEIFDDQFSVERPDGSNFTLKIRSTKLEDSAMYFCASSATYSGTSEETQYFGPGTRLLVL.

This clonotype was seen once. At one of its ends the junction is not consistent with the germline gene, which may arise from a read error. The V gene is TRBV10-3, the J gene TRBJ2-7; D may be TRBD2 (6 bases). The CDR3 sequence is 12 residues long. The germline V gene encodes CDR1 ENHRY and CDR2 SYGVKD. DNA of the CDR3: TGTGCCATCCGGGGGTTATCCTACAAGCAGTACTTC. Protein product: CAIRGLSYKQYF.

The table lists this clonotype with a few counts. V gene TRBV7-2 combines with J gene TRBJ2-4; no clear D. V lost 1 base, J lost 6 bases, and 13 bases lay in between. Germline lookup yields CDR1 SGHTA and CDR2 FQGNSA. This CDR3 contains 15 residues. The CDR3 is CASSLGATITNIQYF. CDR3 nucleotides: TGTGCCAGCAGCTTAGGGGCGACGATCACAAACATTCAGTACTTC.